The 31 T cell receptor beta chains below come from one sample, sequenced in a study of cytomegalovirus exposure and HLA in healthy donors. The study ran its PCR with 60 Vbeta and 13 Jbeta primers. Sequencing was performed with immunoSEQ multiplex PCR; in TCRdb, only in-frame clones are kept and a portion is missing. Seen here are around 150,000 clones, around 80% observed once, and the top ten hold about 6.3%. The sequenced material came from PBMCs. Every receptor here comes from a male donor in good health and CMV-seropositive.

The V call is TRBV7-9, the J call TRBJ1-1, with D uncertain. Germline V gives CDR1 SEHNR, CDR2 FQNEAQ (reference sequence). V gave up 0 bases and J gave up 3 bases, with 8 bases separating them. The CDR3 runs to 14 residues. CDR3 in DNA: TGTGCCAGCAGCTTAGCCCGTCAGGACACTGAAGCTTTCTTT. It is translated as CASSLARQDTEAFF.

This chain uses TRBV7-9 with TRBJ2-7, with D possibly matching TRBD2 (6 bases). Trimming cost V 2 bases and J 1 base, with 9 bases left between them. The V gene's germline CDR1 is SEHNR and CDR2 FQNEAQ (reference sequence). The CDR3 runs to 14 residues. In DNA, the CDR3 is TGTGCCAGCAGCTTATCGGGGGTTTCCTACGAGCAGTACTTC. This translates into CASSLSGVSYEQYF.

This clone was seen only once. The CDR3 nucleotides are TGTGCCAGCAGAGGAGGCGGCAATGAGCAGTTCTTC. Its protein product is CASRGGGNEQFF. This sequence joins TRBV27 and TRBJ2-1; the D gene is possibly TRBD2 (5 bases). The CDR3 covers 12 residues. With 6 bases removed from V and 6 bases from J, the gap between germline ends came to 9 bases. Germline V CDR1 and CDR2: MNHEY, SMNVEV (reference sequence).

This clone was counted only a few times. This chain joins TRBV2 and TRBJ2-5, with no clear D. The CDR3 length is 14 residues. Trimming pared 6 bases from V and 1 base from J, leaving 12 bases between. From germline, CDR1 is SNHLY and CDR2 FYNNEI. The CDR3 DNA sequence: TGTGCCAGCAGCCCTCGGTTGCTCCAAGAGACCCAGTACTTC. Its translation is CASSPRLLQETQYF.

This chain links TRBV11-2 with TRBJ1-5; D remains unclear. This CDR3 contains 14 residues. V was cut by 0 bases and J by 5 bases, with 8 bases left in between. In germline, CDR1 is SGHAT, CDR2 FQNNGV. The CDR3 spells CASSLDRGDQPQHF. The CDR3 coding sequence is TGTGCCAGCAGCTTAGATCGGGGAGATCAGCCCCAGCATTTT.

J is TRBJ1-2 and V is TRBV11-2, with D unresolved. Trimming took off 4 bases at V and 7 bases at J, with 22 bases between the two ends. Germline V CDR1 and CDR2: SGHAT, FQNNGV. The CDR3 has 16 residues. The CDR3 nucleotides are TGTGCCAGCAGCTCAAACGGGGATAGGCTTCGTGGTGGCTACACCTTC. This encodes CASSSNGDRLRGGYTF. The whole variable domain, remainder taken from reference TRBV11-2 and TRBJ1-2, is EAGVAQSPRYKIIEKRQSVAFWCNPISGHATLYWYQQILGQGPKLLIQFQNNGVVDDSQLPKDRFSAERLKGVDSTLKIQPAKLEDSAVYLCASSSNGDRLRGGYTFGSGTRLTVV.

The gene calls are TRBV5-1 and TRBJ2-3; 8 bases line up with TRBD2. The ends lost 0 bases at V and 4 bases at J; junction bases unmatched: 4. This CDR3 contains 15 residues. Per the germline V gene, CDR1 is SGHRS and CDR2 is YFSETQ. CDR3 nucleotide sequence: TGCGCCAGCAGCTTGGTTGCGGGAGGAGCAGATACGCAGTATTTT. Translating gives CASSLVAGGADTQYF.

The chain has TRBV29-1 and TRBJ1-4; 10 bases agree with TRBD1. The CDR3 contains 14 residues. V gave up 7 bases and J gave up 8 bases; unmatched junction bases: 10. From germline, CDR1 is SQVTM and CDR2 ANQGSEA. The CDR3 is CSAYHGTGVEKLFF. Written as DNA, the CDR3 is TGCAGCGCGTATCACGGGACAGGGGTAGAAAAACTGTTTTTT. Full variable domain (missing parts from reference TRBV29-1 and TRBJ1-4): SAVISQKPSRDICQRGTSLTIQCQVDSQVTMMFWYRQQPGQSLTLIATANQGSEATYESGFVIDKFPISRPNLTFSTLTVSNMSPEDSSIYLCSAYHGTGVEKLFFGSGTQLSVL.

The CDR3 DNA sequence: TGCGCCAGCAGCCCCACTTCAGGGGAATCACCCCTCCACTTT. This encodes CASSPTSGESPLHF. The chain joins TRBV5-1 to TRBJ1-6; D perhaps matches TRBD1 (6 bases). CDR1 SGHRS and CDR2 YFSETQ come from the germline V gene. There are 14 residues in the CDR3. Trimming removed 4 bases at V and 10 bases at J, with 15 bases between. Full variable domain (rest looked up from reference TRBV5-1 and TRBJ1-6): KAGVTQTPRYLIKTRGQQVTLSCSPISGHRSVSWYQQTPGQGLQFLFEYFSETQRNKGNFPGRFSGRQFSNSRSEMNVSTLELGDSALYLCASSPTSGESPLHFGNGTRLTVT.

Written as DNA, the CDR3 is TGTGCCAGCAGCGCAAACATCGGGACTACCTACAATGAGCAGTTCTTC. This encodes CASSANIGTTYNEQFF. The rearrangement joins TRBV7-9 to TRBJ2-1; 7 nucleotides agree with TRBD2. The CDR3 has 16 amino acids. Germline lookup yields CDR1 SEHNR and CDR2 FQNEAQ (reference sequence). J lost 2 bases, V lost 5 bases, and 9 bases had no gene match.

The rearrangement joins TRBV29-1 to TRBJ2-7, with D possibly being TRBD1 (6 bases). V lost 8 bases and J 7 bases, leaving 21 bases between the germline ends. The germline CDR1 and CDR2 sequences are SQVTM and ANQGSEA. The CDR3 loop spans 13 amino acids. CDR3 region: CSSQLTGSGEQYF. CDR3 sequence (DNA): TGCAGCTCGCAACTTACAGGGTCGGGGGAGCAGTACTTC.

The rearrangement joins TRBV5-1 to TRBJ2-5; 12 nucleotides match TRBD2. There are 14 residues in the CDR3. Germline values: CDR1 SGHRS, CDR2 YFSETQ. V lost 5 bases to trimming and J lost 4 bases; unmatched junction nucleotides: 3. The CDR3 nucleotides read TGCGCCAGCAGACTAGCGGGAGGTTTAGAGACCCAGTACTTC. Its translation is CASRLAGGLETQYF. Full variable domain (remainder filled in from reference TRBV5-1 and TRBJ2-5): KAGVTQTPRYLIKTRGQQVTLSCSPISGHRSVSWYQQTPGQGLQFLFEYFSETQRNKGNFPGRFSGRQFSNSRSEMNVSTLELGDSALYLCASRLAGGLETQYFGPGTRLLVL.

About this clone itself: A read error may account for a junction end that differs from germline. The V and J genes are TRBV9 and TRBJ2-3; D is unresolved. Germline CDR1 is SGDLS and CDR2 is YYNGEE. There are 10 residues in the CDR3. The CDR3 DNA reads TGTGCCAGCAGCACACATACGCAGTATTTT. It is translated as CASSTHTQYF.

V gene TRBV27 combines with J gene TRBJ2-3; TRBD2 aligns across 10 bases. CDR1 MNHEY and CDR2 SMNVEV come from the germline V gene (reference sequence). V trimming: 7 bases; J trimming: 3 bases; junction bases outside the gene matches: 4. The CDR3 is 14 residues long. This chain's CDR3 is CASTSGSSTDTQYF. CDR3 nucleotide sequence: TGTGCCAGCACTAGCGGGAGCTCGACAGATACGCAGTATTTT.

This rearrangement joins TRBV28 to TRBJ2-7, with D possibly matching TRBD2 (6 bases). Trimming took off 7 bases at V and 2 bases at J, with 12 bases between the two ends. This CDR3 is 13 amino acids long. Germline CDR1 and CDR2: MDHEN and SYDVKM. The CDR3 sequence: CASTSGLAYEQYF. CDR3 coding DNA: TGTGCCAGCACGAGCGGGTTGGCCTACGAGCAGTACTTC. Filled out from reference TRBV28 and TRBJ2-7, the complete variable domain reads DVKVTQSSRYLVKRTGEKVFLECVQDMDHENMFWYRQDPGLGLRLIYFSYDVKMKEKGDIPEGYSVSREKKERFSLILESASTNQTSMYLCASTSGLAYEQYFGPGTRLTVT.

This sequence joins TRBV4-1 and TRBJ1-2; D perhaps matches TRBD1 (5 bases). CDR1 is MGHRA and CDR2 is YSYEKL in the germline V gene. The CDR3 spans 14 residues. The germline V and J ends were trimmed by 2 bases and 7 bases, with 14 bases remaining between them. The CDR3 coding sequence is TGCGCCAGCAGCCAATCCCAACTGCAGGGTGGCTACACCTTC. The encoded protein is CASSQSQLQGGYTF.

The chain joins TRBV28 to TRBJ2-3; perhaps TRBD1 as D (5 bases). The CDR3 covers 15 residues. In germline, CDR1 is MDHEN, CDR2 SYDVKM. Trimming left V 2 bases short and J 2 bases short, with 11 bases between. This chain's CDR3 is CASSLRSGFTDTQYF. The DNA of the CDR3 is TGTGCCAGCAGTTTAAGGTCAGGGTTCACAGATACGCAGTATTTT.

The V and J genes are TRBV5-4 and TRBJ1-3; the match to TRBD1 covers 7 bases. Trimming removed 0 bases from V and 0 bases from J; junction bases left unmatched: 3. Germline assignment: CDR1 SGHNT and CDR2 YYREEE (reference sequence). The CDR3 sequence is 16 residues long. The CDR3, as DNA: TGTGCCAGCAGCTTGGGGGACAGTCGCTCTGGAAACACCATATATTTT. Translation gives CASSLGDSRSGNTIYF.

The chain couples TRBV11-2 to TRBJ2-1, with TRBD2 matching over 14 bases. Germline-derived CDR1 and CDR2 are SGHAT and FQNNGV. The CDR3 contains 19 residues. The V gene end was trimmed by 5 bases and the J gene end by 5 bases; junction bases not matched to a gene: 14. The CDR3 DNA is TGTGCCAGCAGCCTACGCGGACTAGCGGGAGGTTTTGGCGACAATGAGCAGTTCTTC. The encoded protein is CASSLRGLAGGFGDNEQFF.

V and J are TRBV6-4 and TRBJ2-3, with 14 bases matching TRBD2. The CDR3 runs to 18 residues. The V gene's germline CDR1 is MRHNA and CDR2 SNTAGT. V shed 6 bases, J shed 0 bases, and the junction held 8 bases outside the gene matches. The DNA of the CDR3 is TGTGCCAGCAGCGGGACTAGCGGGAGAGGGAACAGCACAGATACGCAGTATTTT. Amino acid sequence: CASSGTSGRGNSTDTQYF.

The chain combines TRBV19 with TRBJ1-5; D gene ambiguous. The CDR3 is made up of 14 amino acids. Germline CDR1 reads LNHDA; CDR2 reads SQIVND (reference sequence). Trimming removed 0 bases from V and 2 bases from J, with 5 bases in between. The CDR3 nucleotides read TGTGCCAGTAGTATAGACGGTGGCAATCAGCCCCAGCATTTT. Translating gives CASSIDGGNQPQHF.

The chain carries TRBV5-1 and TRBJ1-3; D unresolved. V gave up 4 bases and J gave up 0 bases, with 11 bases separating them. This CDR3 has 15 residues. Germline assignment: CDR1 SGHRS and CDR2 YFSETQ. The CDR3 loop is CASSLLGSSGNTIYF. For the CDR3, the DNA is TGCGCCAGCAGCCTTTTAGGGAGCTCTGGAAACACCATATATTTT.

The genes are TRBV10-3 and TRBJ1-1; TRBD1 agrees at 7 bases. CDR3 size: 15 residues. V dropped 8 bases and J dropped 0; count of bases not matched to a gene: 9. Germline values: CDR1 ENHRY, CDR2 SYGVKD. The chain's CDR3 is CAIQTGSAMNTEAFF. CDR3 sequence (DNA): TGTGCCATCCAGACAGGGTCTGCCATGAACACTGAAGCTTTCTTT.

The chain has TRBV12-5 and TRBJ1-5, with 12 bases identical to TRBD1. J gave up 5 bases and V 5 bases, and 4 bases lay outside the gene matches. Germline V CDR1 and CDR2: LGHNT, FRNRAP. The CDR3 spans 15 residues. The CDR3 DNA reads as TGTGCTAGTGGTACGGGACAGGGGGCCGATCAGCCCCAGCATTTT. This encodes CASGTGQGADQPQHF.

The CDR3, as DNA: TGTGCCAGCAGGGGGACAGGGGCTACGGCCGGGGAGCTGTTTTTT. Its translation is CASRGTGATAGELFF. The chain combines TRBV5-4 with TRBJ2-2; 10 bases align to TRBD1. The V gene's germline CDR1 is SGHNT and CDR2 YYREEE (reference sequence). The V segment lost 5 bases and the J segment 6 bases; nucleotides outside the gene matches: 7. This CDR3 comprises 15 residues.

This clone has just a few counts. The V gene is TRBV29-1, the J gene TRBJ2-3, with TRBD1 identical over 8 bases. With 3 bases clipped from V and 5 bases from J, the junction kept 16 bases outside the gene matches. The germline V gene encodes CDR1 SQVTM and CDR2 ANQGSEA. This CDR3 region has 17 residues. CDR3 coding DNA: TGCAGCGTTGAGAAACGCCAGGGGGCGCGAAGAGGAGATACGCAGTATTTT. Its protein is CSVEKRQGARRGDTQYF.

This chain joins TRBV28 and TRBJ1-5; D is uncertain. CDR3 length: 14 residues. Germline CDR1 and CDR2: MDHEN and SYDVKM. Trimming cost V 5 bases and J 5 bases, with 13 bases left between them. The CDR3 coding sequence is TGTGCCAGCAGTCCCATGACAAGATATCAGCCCCAGCATTTT. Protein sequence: CASSPMTRYQPQHF.

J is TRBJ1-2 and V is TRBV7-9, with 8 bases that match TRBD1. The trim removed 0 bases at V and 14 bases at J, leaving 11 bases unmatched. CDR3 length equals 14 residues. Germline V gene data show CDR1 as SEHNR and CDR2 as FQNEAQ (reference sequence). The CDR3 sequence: CASSLARQGTIGTF. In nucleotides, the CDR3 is TGTGCCAGCAGCTTAGCGCGACAGGGGACAATAGGGACCTTC.

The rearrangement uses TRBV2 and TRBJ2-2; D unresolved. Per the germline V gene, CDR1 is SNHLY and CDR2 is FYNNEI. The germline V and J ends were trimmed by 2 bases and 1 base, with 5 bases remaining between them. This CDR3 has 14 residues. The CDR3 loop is CASSEPRNTGELFF. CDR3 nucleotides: TGTGCCAGCAGTGAACCCAGGAACACCGGGGAGCTGTTTTTT.

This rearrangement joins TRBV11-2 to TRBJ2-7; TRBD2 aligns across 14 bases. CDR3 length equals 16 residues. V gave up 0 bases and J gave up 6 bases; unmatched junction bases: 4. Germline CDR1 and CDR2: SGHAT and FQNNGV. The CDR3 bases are TGTGCCAGCAGCTTAGAGGGACTAGCGGGAGTAGGCGAGCAGTACTTC. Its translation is CASSLEGLAGVGEQYF.

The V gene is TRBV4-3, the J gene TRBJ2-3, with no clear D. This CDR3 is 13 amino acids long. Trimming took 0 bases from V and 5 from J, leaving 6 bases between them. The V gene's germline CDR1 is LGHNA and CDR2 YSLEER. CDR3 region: CASSQDSRDTQYF. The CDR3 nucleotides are TGCGCCAGCAGCCAAGATTCTAGAGATACGCAGTATTTT.